A single TCR beta chain is shown here with its context. Its antigen is unidentified. This entry is derived from a study of radiotherapy plus CTLA-4 blockade in lung cancer. The wider study: Objective responses emerged in under 20% of patients, and roughly 28% attained disease control. Study observations and caveats: TCR clones originating in tumors grew in number in blood after radiotherapy plus ipilimumab.

Some clones are missing from TCRdb's copy, which holds only in-frame ones; the method was immunoSEQ multiplex PCR. This sample has approximately 72,000 clones; around 80% occur once, and the top ten carry about 6.7%. CDR3 size: 13 residues. V was cut by 1 base and J by 3 bases, with 6 bases left in between. Germline-derived CDR1 and CDR2 are KGHSH and LQKENI. The rearrangement uses TRBV18 and TRBJ1-2, with D unresolved. Sequenced here: peripheral blood, sampled from a patient treated with radiotherapy plus ipilimumab. The clonotype comes from a human donor with non-small cell lung cancer who had a complete response to radiotherapy plus ipilimumab. The CDR3 sequence is CASSPRVDYGYTF. The CDR3 DNA is TGTGCCAGCTCACCACGGGTGGACTATGGCTACACCTTC.